What follows are 13 T cell receptor beta chains derived from one specimen sequenced in a study of blood T cells in healthy people across ages. A J-beta primer mix and a sample-barcoded 5' primer were used in a second PCR of about 7 to 12 cycles. TCRdb passed the 5' RACE reads through MiXCR, listing each CDR3 protein once. Of hundreds of thousands of distinct CDR3 sequences in the sample, 45% to 65% were seen once. The material sequenced was blood. The receptors originated from a man aged 55 to 70 in good health.

The rearrangement links TRBV20-1 to TRBJ1-5; tentative D call: TRBD1 (6 bases). Germline CDR1 DFQATT, CDR2 SNEGSKA (reference sequence). CDR3 size: 16 residues. Deletions cut 2 bases from V and 4 bases from J, with 18 bases between. The CDR3 nucleotides are TGCAGTGCTAGATTTTCCGGGGGGGCCCAAAATCAGCCCCAGCATTTT. This codes for CSARFSGGAQNQPQHF.

The chain joins TRBV4-1 to TRBJ2-4, with D perhaps matching TRBD2 (5 bases). The CDR3 is made up of 15 amino acids. Germline V gives CDR1 MGHRA, CDR2 YSYEKL. With 0 bases removed from V and 5 bases from J, the gap between germline ends came to 11 bases. The CDR3 region is CASSQDRWEQNIQYF. The CDR3 DNA sequence: TGCGCCAGCAGCCAAGATAGATGGGAGCAAAACATTCAGTACTTC.

This clonotype was counted at least ten times. The genes are TRBV11-2 and TRBJ2-3, with 7 bases lining up with TRBD1. Unmatched junction bases numbered 6, after V lost 4 bases and J lost 2 bases. CDR1 and CDR2 from the germline V gene are SGHAT and FQNNGV. The CDR3 length is 15 residues. This CDR3 reads CASSWTGTATDTQYF. The CDR3 DNA reads TGTGCCAGCAGCTGGACCGGGACAGCCACAGATACGCAGTATTTT.

This clonotype has a count of ten or more. The chain couples TRBV21-1 to TRBJ2-3; the table's D call, TRBD1, has no DNA check behind it. TRBV21-1 is an annotated pseudogene. The CDR3 has 22 residues. Here the CDR3 reads CASSKDVRTRTITSRGTDTQYF. The DNA of the CDR3 is TGTGCCAGCAGCAAAGATGTGAGGACTAGAACTATCACTTCCCGGGGCACAGATACGCAGTATTTT.

The chain combines TRBV4-2 with TRBJ1-5; 7 bases are a match to TRBD1. Germline V gene data show CDR1 as LGHNA and CDR2 as YNFKEQ. V lost 1 base and J lost 5; bases outside the gene matches: 8. CDR3 length: 16 amino acids. The CDR3 here is CASSQGPGTDDQPQHF. The CDR3 nucleotides read TGTGCCAGCAGCCAAGGACCCGGGACAGACGATCAGCCCCAGCATTTT.

The chain has TRBV20-1 and TRBJ2-1, with TRBD2 identical over 11 bases. Trimming cost V 5 bases and J 8 bases; bases outside gene matches: 8. This CDR3 region has 14 residues. Germline V gives CDR1 DFQATT, CDR2 SNEGSKA (reference sequence). The DNA for the CDR3 is TGCAGTGCTCAATCCGGGACTAGCGGAGATGAGCAGTTCTTC. It specifies CSAQSGTSGDEQFF.

This clonotype occurred a few times. The chain uses TRBV5-4 and TRBJ2-1; 12 bases fit TRBD2. CDR3 length: 16 amino acids. V was pared by 1 base and J by 6 bases, with 5 bases of the junction left unmatched. Germline CDR1 is SGHNT and CDR2 is YYREEE (reference sequence). CDR3 nucleotide sequence: TGTGCCAGCAGCTTGTCGCTAGCGGGAGGGCGCAATGAGCAGTTCTTC. Translated, it gives CASSLSLAGGRNEQFF.

This clonotype was picked up many times. The J gene is TRBJ1-6, the V gene TRBV27; no clear D gene. CDR1 is MNHEY, CDR2 SMNVEV, per germline (reference sequence). The germline V and J ends were trimmed by 8 bases and 10 bases, with 12 bases remaining between them. This CDR3 region has 12 residues. As DNA, the CDR3 is TGTGCCAGCGCTGCATTTGAGTCACCCCTCCACTTT. This translates into CASAAFESPLHF.

The chain links TRBV4-2 to TRBJ2-3, with TRBD2 matching 11 bases. Germline trimming cut 1 base from V and 5 bases from J; bases unmatched to any gene: 8. Per germline, CDR1 LGHNA and CDR2 YNFKEQ. CDR3 length: 17 amino acids. CDR3 coding DNA: TGTGCCAGCAGCCAAGGACGGACTAGCGGGTCAGAAGATACGCAGTATTTT. Protein product: CASSQGRTSGSEDTQYF.

This clonotype was picked up a small number of times. The chain links TRBV15 to TRBJ2-5, with D perhaps being TRBD1 or TRBD2 (5 bases each). The V gene lost 0 bases and the J gene lost 4 bases, with 9 bases spanning the gap. This CDR3 spans 14 amino acids. Germline values: CDR1 LNHNV, CDR2 YYDKDF (reference sequence). The CDR3 loop is CATSRDGGTETQYF. The CDR3 bases are TGTGCCACCAGCAGAGATGGGGGAACAGAGACCCAGTACTTC.

V gene TRBV10-2 combines with J gene TRBJ2-5, with D perhaps TRBD1 (6 bases). V was pared by 2 bases and J by 1 base, with 8 bases between. There are 14 residues in the CDR3. The germline gives CDR1 WSHSY, CDR2 SAAADI. The CDR3 sequence is CASSETGLQETQYF. The CDR3 DNA sequence: TGCGCCAGCAGTGAGACAGGGCTCCAAGAGACCCAGTACTTC.

This clonotype was detected once. The chain couples TRBV6-2 or TRBV6-3 to TRBJ2-3; 11 bases are a match to TRBD2. Per the germline V gene, CDR1 is MNHEY and CDR2 is SVGEGT. CDR3 length: 17 residues. The V gene end was trimmed by 2 bases and the J gene end by 0 bases; junction bases not matched to a gene: 4. The DNA of the CDR3 is TGTGCCAGCAGTTACCCTAGGACTAGCGGGAGCACAGATACGCAGTATTTT. This codes for CASSYPRTSGSTDTQYF.

The V gene is TRBV12-3 or TRBV12-4, the J gene TRBJ2-7, with TRBD1 matching 8 bases. The CDR3 runs 17 residues. The V segment lost 3 bases and the J segment 3 bases; nucleotides outside the gene matches: 13. The CDR3 loop reads CASSFALGDRTVYEQYF. The CDR3 nucleotides are TGTGCCAGCAGTTTCGCCCTCGGGGACAGGACGGTCTACGAGCAGTACTTC.